The entry that follows covers one T cell receptor (beta chain) sequence. Its antigen is still unknown. The sample is drawn from a study of cytomegalovirus exposure and HLA in healthy donors. Study-wide context: HLA-typed donors were the source of tens of millions of unique TCRs held in an early data release. Study results and limitations: Most of the TCR beta V segments (in an earlier analysis) were productive either about 87% or about 30% of the time. In a later analysis, specific HLA alleles were associated with approximately 16,000 TCR beta sequences at a 0.05 false discovery rate.

The CDR3 has 17 amino acids. CDR1 is ENHRY and CDR2 is SYGVKD in the germline V gene. Trimming cost V 6 bases and J 3 bases, with 22 bases left between them. As for the donors, each was a healthy bone marrow donor. PCR employed 60 Vbeta and 13 Jbeta primers. The data were produced by immunoSEQ multiplex PCR, yet TCRdb's version contains in-frame clones alone and is incomplete. The sample gives some 76,000 clones, 80% to 90% of which show up once; less than 2.5% is in the top ten. The rearrangement links TRBV10-3 to TRBJ2-3, with D possibly being TRBD2 (6 bases). The sequence derives from a woman aged 25 to 39 in good health and CMV-seronegative. Sequenced material: PBMCs. Written as DNA, the CDR3 is TGTGCCATCAGCCCAGCGGAGGGGAAAAATTCGACAGATACGCAGTATTTT. Protein: CAISPAEGKNSTDTQYF.